Below, 6 T cell receptor beta chains from the same sample are listed, as sequenced in a study of CD8 T cells in Susac syndrome. Reverse transcription of about 0.5 to 1 ug RNA was performed with random hexamers. TCRdb processed the immunoSEQ multiplex PCR reads anew with MiXCR; each CDR3 protein has one entry. This sample has 150,000 to 200,000 distinct CDR3 sequences, with approximately 95% found just once. The sequencing input was CD4+ T cells from PBMCs. The receptors originated from a human donor in good health.

The chain links TRBV6-1 to TRBJ2-7; 9 positions match TRBD2. Germline assignment: CDR1 MNHNS and CDR2 SASEGT. The trim removed 5 bases at V and 0 bases at J, leaving 5 bases unmatched. CDR3 size: 15 residues. The CDR3 bases are TGTGCCAGCAGTACAACGACTAGCGGCTCCTACGAGCAGTACTTC. This sequence encodes CASSTTTSGSYEQYF.

The chain is built from TRBV2 and TRBJ2-3, with D unclear. Trimming shortened V by 2 bases and J by 1 base, and 7 bases separated the two germline ends. The CDR3 sequence is 14 residues long. The germline gives CDR1 SNHLY, CDR2 FYNNEI. The CDR3 loop reads CASSESRGTDTQYF. CDR3 DNA sequence: TGTGCCAGCAGTGAATCCCGAGGCACAGATACGCAGTATTTT.

The chain combines TRBV5-5 with TRBJ2-7, with D unclear. The CDR3 has 13 amino acids. The germline V gene encodes CDR1 SGHKS and CDR2 YYEKEE (reference sequence). Trimming left V 0 bases short and J 1 base short, with 5 bases between. CDR3: CASSLAESYEQYV. The CDR3 DNA sequence: TGTGCCAGCAGCTTGGCCGAGTCCTACGAGCAGTACGTC.

CDR3 protein: CASSPAGRSYEQYV. In DNA form, the CDR3 reads TGTGCCAGCAGCCCGGCGGGGCGGTCCTACGAGCAGTACGTC. The V and J genes are TRBV6-2 or TRBV6-3 and TRBJ2-7; D may be TRBD2 (6 bases). CDR1 is MNHEY and CDR2 is SVGEGT in the germline V gene. The CDR3 has 14 amino acids. V was clipped by 6 bases and J by 1 base, with 13 bases between them.

The chain has TRBV2 and TRBJ2-3; no clear D. V lost 3 bases to trimming and J lost 3 bases, with 13 bases between them. The CDR3 runs to 15 residues. Germline CDR1 SNHLY, CDR2 FYNNEI. This CDR3 reads CASSDRIKATDTQYF. The CDR3 bases are TGTGCCAGCAGTGACAGGATCAAGGCAACAGATACGCAGTATTTT.

The V gene is TRBV29-1, the J gene TRBJ1-3; no clear D. The CDR3 totals 13 residues. The germline V and J ends were trimmed by 1 base and 3 bases, with 7 bases remaining between them. Germline V lookup: CDR1 SQVTM, CDR2 ANQGSEA. The CDR3 protein is CSVEVWSGNTIYF. The CDR3, as DNA: TGCAGCGTTGAAGTGTGGAGTGGAAACACCATATATTTT.